The present T cell receptor (beta chain) was sequenced within a study of radiotherapy plus CTLA-4 blockade in lung cancer. The protocol was immunoSEQ multiplex PCR, while the TCRdb copy is restricted to in-frame clones and leaves out a portion. The repertoire holds 45,000 to 55,000 clones, with 75% to 90% as singletons. Treatment of patients with chemo-refractory metastatic non-small-cell lung cancer consisted of focal radiation plus CTLA-4 blockade with ipilimumab. Per the germline V gene, CDR1 is SGHNT and CDR2 is YENEEA. This CDR3 has 13 residues. The V and J ends lost 5 bases and 9 bases respectively, with 17 bases between them.

The material was peripheral blood, obtained from a patient treated with radiotherapy plus ipilimumab. The genes are TRBV11-3 and TRBJ2-7; unclear D gene. The receptor was derived from a human donor with non-small cell lung cancer that progressed on radiotherapy plus ipilimumab. Some clones in this sample may be carry-over from other donors' samples. CDR3 residues: CASSKRGQPGQYF. The CDR3 DNA follows: TGTGCCAGCAGCAAACGCGGCCAACCGGGGCAGTACTTC.